Each of the 19 T cell receptor beta chains below was sequenced from the same sample in a study of cytomegalovirus exposure and HLA in healthy donors (dated by TCRdb to 2016 to 2017). The library was built by means of the immunoSEQ multiplex PCR assay. The multiplex PCR relied on a mix of 60 forward primers for TCR Vbeta segments and 13 reverse primers for TCR Jbeta segments. TCRdb re-hosts the immuneACCESS table, in-frame sequences only. Its copies lack some clones; in the studies checked, an unresolved V gene accounts for under half of them, and the cause for the rest is not known. The sample yields about 200,000 clones; about 78% were counted once. 3% to 4% of the sample rests with the top ten. Input material: PBMCs. The origin of the receptors is a male donor in good health and CMV-seronegative.

On this clone: An end of the junction does not agree with germline; a read error may underlie this. The chain recombines TRBV7-9 with TRBJ2-7; TRBD1 might be the D (5 bases). CDR1 SEHNR and CDR2 FQNEAQ come from the germline V gene (reference sequence). The CDR3 is 12 residues long. CDR3 nucleotides: TGTTCCAGCAGCGAGACAGTCTACGAGCAGTACTTC. Protein product: CSSSETVYEQYF. Complete variable domain (other parts from reference TRBV7-9 and TRBJ2-7): DTGVSQNPRHKITKRGQNVTFRCDPISEHNRLYWYRQTLGQGPEFLTYFQNEAQLEKSRLLSDRFSAERPKGSFSTLEIQRTEQGDSAMYLCSSSETVYEQYFGPGTRLTVT.

This clone was seen a handful of times. This sequence joins TRBV4-1 and TRBJ2-7, with 12 bases matching TRBD1. The CDR3 spans 16 residues. Unmatched junction bases numbered 8, after V lost 4 bases and J lost 4 bases. The germline CDR1 and CDR2 sequences are MGHRA and YSYEKL. The CDR3 reads CASSLTPGQGAYEQYF. Written as DNA, the CDR3 is TGCGCCAGCAGCCTCACTCCGGGACAGGGGGCGTACGAGCAGTACTTC.

This clone appeared a few times. The gene calls are TRBV5-6 and TRBJ2-7; TRBD1 is a possible D gene (5 bases). CDR1 and CDR2 (germline): SGHDT, YYEEEE. The CDR3 spans 12 residues. V gave up 4 bases and J gave up 4 bases, with 9 bases separating them. The DNA for the CDR3 is TGTGCCAGCAGCACAGGACCGTACGAGCAGTACTTC. This translates into CASSTGPYEQYF. The variable domain in full, with the rest retrieved from reference TRBV5-6 and TRBJ2-7, is DAGVTQSPTHLIKTRGQQVTLRCSPKSGHDTVSWYQQALGQGPQFIFQYYEEEERQRGNFPDRFSGHQFPNYSSELNVNALLLGDSALYLCASSTGPYEQYFGPGTRLTVT.

CDR3 protein: CATSQDRGLAGELFF. In DNA form, the CDR3 reads TGTGCCACCAGCCAAGACAGGGGTTTGGCCGGGGAGCTGTTTTTT. J is TRBJ2-2 and V is TRBV15; 8 bases match TRBD1. The germline gives CDR1 LNHNV, CDR2 YYDKDF (reference sequence). V shed 5 bases and J 6 bases; nucleotides not matched to a gene: 8. This CDR3 spans 15 amino acids.

There are a few counts of this clone. V is TRBV5-4 and J is TRBJ2-7; 7 bases are a match to TRBD2. CDR3 size: 14 residues. Germline V gene lookup returns CDR1 SGHNT and CDR2 YYREEE (reference sequence). The J segment lost 4 bases and the V segment lost 2 bases, leaving 6 bases of the junction unmatched. CDR3 residues: CASSFTGLKYEQYF. CDR3 bases: TGTGCCAGCAGCTTCACGGGACTAAAGTACGAGCAGTACTTC. Full variable domain (rest looked up from reference TRBV5-4 and TRBJ2-7): ETGVTQSPTHLIKTRGQQVTLRCSSQSGHNTVSWYQQALGQGPQFIFQYYREEENGRGNFPPRFSGLQFPNYSSELNVNALELDDSALYLCASSFTGLKYEQYFGPGTRLTVT.

The chain links TRBV4-1 to TRBJ1-5; 10 nucleotides agree with TRBD1. This CDR3 spans 17 amino acids. Trimming removed 0 bases from V and 6 bases from J; junction bases left unmatched: 8. Germline V gene sequence: CDR1 MGHRA, CDR2 YSYEKL. DNA of the CDR3: TGCGCCAGCAGCCAAGATAGGGGGACAGGGGAAGGTCAGCCCCAGCATTTT. Residues: CASSQDRGTGEGQPQHF.

This chain connects TRBV28 to TRBJ2-3; TRBD2 might be the D (6 bases). V dropped 3 bases and J dropped 4 bases, with 11 bases sitting between them. There are 14 residues in the CDR3. CDR1 and CDR2 from the germline V gene are MDHEN and SYDVKM. Written as DNA, the CDR3 is TGTGCCAGCAGTTTGGGGGGTCTCGCAGATACGCAGTATTTT. It translates to CASSLGGLADTQYF.

This clone has a single count. This chain uses TRBV28 with TRBJ2-2; no reliable D call. The CDR3 spans 14 residues. V lost 9 bases and J lost 5, with 16 bases in between. CDR1 is MDHEN and CDR2 is SYDVKM in the germline V gene. The CDR3 sequence: CASLAATRTGELFF. The CDR3 DNA sequence: TGTGCCAGTTTGGCGGCTACACGGACCGGGGAGCTGTTTTTT.

CDR3 loop: CASSLAGERNEQFF. CDR3 nucleotide sequence: TGTGCCAGCAGTCTGGCAGGGGAAAGGAATGAGCAGTTCTTC. The chain couples TRBV25-1 to TRBJ2-1; TRBD1 is a possible D gene (6 bases). CDR1 MGHDK and CDR2 SYGVNS come from the germline V gene. There are 14 residues in the CDR3. The ends were cut back, 5 bases at V and 7 bases at J, with 15 bases in the middle.

This clone was counted only a few times. The V gene is TRBV6-5, the J gene TRBJ1-1, with D unclear. V was shortened by 6 bases and J by 1 base, with 15 bases between the two germline ends. CDR1 is MNHEY and CDR2 is SVGAGI in the germline V gene. The CDR3 has 15 residues. The CDR3 coding sequence is TGTGCCAGCAGCCCCCGGGAGACTAGGAACACTGAAGCTTTCTTT. Its translation is CASSPRETRNTEAFF.

This clone appeared a single time. At one of its ends the junction is not consistent with the germline gene, which may arise from a read error. This chain links TRBV7-9 with TRBJ2-2; possible D gene TRBD2, 7 bases. CDR1 SEHNR and CDR2 FQNEAQ come from the germline V gene (reference sequence). The CDR3 consists of 16 residues. Here the CDR3 DNA reads TGTTCCAGCAGCTCTCCGGGGGGCTCTAACACCGGGGAGCTGTTTTTT. Amino acid sequence: CSSSSPGGSNTGELFF.

The chain employs TRBV28 and TRBJ1-5; D gene unclear. The germline CDR1 and CDR2 sequences are MDHEN and SYDVKM. V lost 6 bases and J 1 base, leaving 7 bases between the germline ends. The CDR3 length is 13 residues. The CDR3 region is CASSTGSNQPQHF. The CDR3 nucleotides are TGTGCCAGCAGCACGGGGAGCAATCAGCCCCAGCATTTT.

The V call is TRBV5-1, the J call TRBJ2-3, with D possibly TRBD2 on 5 matching bases. V was clipped by 0 bases and J by 11 bases, with 13 bases between them. The CDR3 length is 13 residues. The germline CDR1 and CDR2 sequences are SGHRS and YFSETQ. The CDR3 region is CASSLEGSRGQYF. The DNA for the CDR3 is TGCGCCAGCAGCTTGGAGGGCAGCCGGGGGCAGTATTTT. The full variable domain, rest sourced from reference TRBV5-1 and TRBJ2-3, is KAGVTQTPRYLIKTRGQQVTLSCSPISGHRSVSWYQQTPGQGLQFLFEYFSETQRNKGNFPGRFSGRQFSNSRSEMNVSTLELGDSALYLCASSLEGSRGQYFGPGTRLTVL.

The chain combines TRBV11-2 with TRBJ2-7, with 10 positions matching TRBD1. V dropped 5 bases and J dropped 3; count of bases not matched to a gene: 7. The germline gives CDR1 SGHAT, CDR2 FQNNGV. This CDR3 has 15 amino acids. The CDR3 DNA sequence: TGTGCCAGCAGCCCCGGGACAGGGGAGGGCTACGAGCAGTACTTC. Its translation: CASSPGTGEGYEQYF.

The V gene is TRBV4-2, the J gene TRBJ1-6; D uncertain. CDR1 is LGHNA, CDR2 YNFKEQ, per germline. Trimming stripped 3 bases from V and 7 bases from J, with 19 bases between. This CDR3 has 17 amino acids. The CDR3 DNA is TGTGCCAGCAGCCATCCGGGCTTAGAGCGGATGAATTCACCCCTCCACTTT. Its protein product is CASSHPGLERMNSPLHF.

V usage is TRBV7-6 and J usage is TRBJ2-7; 10 nucleotides align to TRBD2. V lost 5 bases to trimming and J lost 4 bases; unmatched junction nucleotides: 14. This CDR3 is built from 17 residues. Looked up from germline, CDR1 is SGHVS and CDR2 is FNYEAQ. CDR3 coding DNA: TGTGCCAGCAGCGTAACAAAGTGGGCTAGCGGGAGTTACGAGCAGTACTTC. It is translated as CASSVTKWASGSYEQYF.

J is TRBJ2-7 and V is TRBV11-2; 11 bases map to TRBD2. There are 15 residues in the CDR3. The V and J ends lost 3 bases and 3 bases, in that order; junction bases with no gene match: 4. Germline lookup yields CDR1 SGHAT and CDR2 FQNNGV. In nucleotides, the CDR3 is TGTGCCAGCAGCTTGACTAGCGGGACCTTCTACGAGCAGTACTTC. It yields the protein CASSLTSGTFYEQYF.

V usage is TRBV14 and J usage is TRBJ2-7; D not resolved. The CDR3 extends over 16 amino acids. V dropped 0 bases and J dropped 2 bases, with 14 bases sitting between them. Per germline, CDR1 SGHDN and CDR2 FVKESK. The CDR3 region is CASSQDRSSRPYEQYF. The CDR3 nucleotides are TGTGCCAGCAGCCAAGATAGGAGTAGCCGCCCCTACGAGCAGTACTTC. The whole variable domain, filled in from reference TRBV14 and TRBJ2-7, reads EAGVTQFPSHSVIEKGQTVTLRCDPISGHDNLYWYRRVMGKEIKFLLHFVKESKQDESGMPNNRFLAERTGGTYSTLKVQPAELEDSGVYFCASSQDRSSRPYEQYFGPGTRLTVT.

This clone was seen a few times. The chain links TRBV6-1 to TRBJ1-3; TRBD1 agrees at 9 bases. V dropped 1 base and J dropped 4; count of bases not matched to a gene: 14. This CDR3 is 19 amino acids long. Per the germline V gene, CDR1 is MNHNS and CDR2 is SASEGT. CDR3 coding DNA: TGTGCCAGCAGTGAAGTCTTTTCGGGGTTTGGGACAGGGGGAAACACCATATATTTT. The encoded protein is CASSEVFSGFGTGGNTIYF.